The next 31 T cell receptor beta chains were all read from a single sample in a study of T cell responses to AZD1222 COVID-19 vaccine. Here immunoSEQ multiplex PCR was the method, and the copy in TCRdb shows in-frame clones only, minus some. The table lists fewer than 95,000 clones, over 75% of them singletons. The input for sequencing was peripheral blood, taken 28 days after the second AZD1222 dose. These receptors originate from an adult who received the AZD1222 COVID-19 vaccine.

The rearrangement links TRBV19 to TRBJ1-1; D unclear. Germline CDR1 is LNHDA and CDR2 is SQIVND (reference sequence). The CDR3 has 14 amino acids. V was trimmed by 8 bases and J by 0 bases, leaving 13 bases between them. The DNA of the CDR3 is TGTGCCAGTTTCCCGGACGGAGTGAACACTGAAGCTTTCTTT. Translating gives CASFPDGVNTEAFF.

The CDR3 here is CASSIKTGVSNQPQHF. The CDR3 DNA reads as TGTGCCAGTAGTATTAAGACAGGTGTCAGCAATCAGCCCCAGCATTTT. The V call is TRBV19, the J call TRBJ1-5; a weak D match, TRBD1 (6 bases). This CDR3 is 16 amino acids long. Trimming took 3 bases from V and 1 from J, leaving 13 bases between them. Germline V lookup: CDR1 LNHDA, CDR2 SQIVND (reference sequence).

The gene calls are TRBV30 and TRBJ1-1; D unclear. The V and J ends lost 0 bases and 5 bases respectively, with 7 bases between them. This CDR3 has 12 amino acids. Germline values: CDR1 GTSNPN, CDR2 SVGIG (reference sequence). CDR3 bases: TGTGCCTGGAGTGTGAGGGTTACTGAAGCTTTCTTT. Translated: CAWSVRVTEAFF.

This rearrangement joins TRBV7-2 to TRBJ2-7; D is ambiguous. This CDR3 comprises 14 residues. V gave up 2 bases and J gave up 1 base, with 9 bases separating them. The germline V gene encodes CDR1 SGHTA and CDR2 FQGNSA. The CDR3 reads CASSLIQRSYEQYF. DNA for the CDR3: TGTGCCAGCAGCTTAATACAGCGTTCCTACGAGCAGTACTTC. Using reference TRBV7-2 and TRBJ2-7 for the parts outside the CDR3, the full variable domain is GAGVSQSPSNKVTEKGKDVELRCDPISGHTALYWYRQSLGQGLEFLIYFQGNSAPDKSGLPSDRFSAERTGGSVSTLTIQRTQQEDSAVYLCASSLIQRSYEQYFGPGTRLTVT.

The chain combines TRBV12-3 or TRBV12-4 with TRBJ2-3; D gene ambiguous. V lost 3 bases to trimming and J lost 7 bases, with 8 bases between them. CDR3 size: 12 residues. CDR3 amino acids: CASSFSPYTQYF. The CDR3 region has the DNA TGTGCCAGCAGTTTCTCCCCCTATACGCAGTATTTT.

This clone was picked up one time. The chain uses TRBV10-1 and TRBJ2-1, with TRBD2 matching over 7 bases. The junction had 5 bases not matched to a gene; V was cut back by 0 bases and J by 15 bases. CDR3 length: 12 residues. The V gene's germline CDR1 is WNHNN and CDR2 SYGVQD (reference sequence). The DNA for the CDR3 is TGCGCCAGCAGTGAGTCGTTCGCGGGGGTGTTCTTC. This codes for CASSESFAGVFF.

The rearrangement links TRBV19 to TRBJ1-5; no firm D call. The CDR3 totals 14 residues. The germline V and J ends were trimmed by 5 bases and 0 bases, with 8 bases remaining between them. Germline V lookup: CDR1 LNHDA, CDR2 SQIVND (reference sequence). The CDR3 region is CASSRTGSNQPQHF. Written as DNA, the CDR3 is TGTGCCAGTAGTCGGACGGGTAGCAATCAGCCCCAGCATTTT.

The rearrangement joins TRBV15 to TRBJ2-3; TRBD1 agrees at 10 bases. V lost 3 bases to trimming and J lost 3 bases; unmatched junction nucleotides: 6. CDR3 size: 16 residues. The germline V gene encodes CDR1 LNHNV and CDR2 YYDKDF (reference sequence). The CDR3: CATSRDRGSRTDTQYF. The CDR3 DNA reads TGTGCCACCAGCAGGGACAGGGGGTCTCGGACAGATACGCAGTATTTT.

The chain combines TRBV5-6 with TRBJ1-1; 11 bases match TRBD1. J was trimmed by 2 bases and V by 9 bases; bases with no gene match: 12. Germline V gives CDR1 SGHDT, CDR2 YYEEEE. The CDR3 spans 16 residues. CDR3 coding DNA: TGTGCCACCCCGCCCCGGGACAGGGGGAGTAACACTGAAGCTTTCTTT. It translates to CATPPRDRGSNTEAFF.

The rearrangement joins TRBV6-5 to TRBJ2-1, with 7 bases identical to TRBD1. Losses at the gene ends were 4 bases for V and 9 bases for J; bases not matched to a gene: 3. The germline gives CDR1 MNHEY, CDR2 SVGAGI. The CDR3 has 12 amino acids. The CDR3 bases are TGTGCCAGCAGTTCTACAGGGGCTGAGCAGTTCTTC. This translates into CASSSTGAEQFF.

In DNA, the CDR3 is TGTGCCAGCAGTTTTTTTGAGGCTATAGCTTTCTTT. This translates into CASSFFEAIAFF. The V gene is TRBV28, the J gene TRBJ1-1; D unclear. Germline V gene lookup returns CDR1 MDHEN and CDR2 SYDVKM. V lost 3 bases to trimming and J lost 10 bases, with 12 bases between them. The CDR3 is made up of 12 amino acids.

Only one count was recorded for this clone. This chain links TRBV10-3 with TRBJ1-6; no reliable D call. CDR1 and CDR2 from the germline V gene are ENHRY and SYGVKD. Trimming removed 0 bases from V and 14 bases from J, with 11 bases in between. The CDR3 has 13 amino acids. CDR3 in amino acids: CAISESSTGALHF. The CDR3 DNA reads as TGTGCCATCAGTGAGTCTTCTACCGGGGCCCTCCACTTT.

The rearrangement joins TRBV7-2 to TRBJ2-6; D ambiguous. V lost 5 bases to trimming and J lost 4 bases, with 12 bases between them. The CDR3 has 15 residues. Germline CDR1 SGHTA, CDR2 FQGNSA. The CDR3 reads CASSTSAAGANVLTF. The CDR3 nucleotides read TGTGCCAGCAGCACCTCAGCCGCAGGGGCCAACGTCCTGACTTTC.

This rearrangement joins TRBV30 to TRBJ1-2; D remains unclear. This CDR3 contains 13 residues. V dropped 2 bases and J dropped 7 bases, with 14 bases sitting between them. Germline loops: CDR1 GTSNPN, CDR2 SVGIG (reference sequence). CDR3 in amino acids: CAWSSVEGSGYTF. DNA of the CDR3: TGTGCCTGGAGTTCGGTTGAAGGGAGTGGCTACACCTTC.

The chain employs TRBV30 and TRBJ1-1; perhaps TRBD1 as D (5 bases). The CDR3 spans 15 residues. Trimming removed 3 bases at V and 1 base at J, with 15 bases between. Germline V lookup: CDR1 GTSNPN, CDR2 SVGIG (reference sequence). DNA for the CDR3: TGTGCCTGGAGAGACTACAGGAGAAAGAACACTGAAGCTTTCTTT. Its protein product is CAWRDYRRKNTEAFF.

V and J are TRBV5-6 and TRBJ2-1; 7 bases line up with TRBD2. Germline loops: CDR1 SGHDT, CDR2 YYEEEE. The junction had 5 bases not matched to a gene; V was cut back by 6 bases and J by 8 bases. The CDR3 contains 12 residues. The CDR3 is CASMGRGHEQFF. Here the CDR3 DNA reads TGTGCCAGCATGGGGAGGGGACATGAGCAGTTCTTC.

This chain connects TRBV11-3 to TRBJ2-7; 7 bases match TRBD1. Germline V gene lookup returns CDR1 SGHNT and CDR2 YENEEA. CDR3 length: 16 residues. The trim removed 5 bases at V and 2 bases at J, leaving 12 bases unmatched. CDR3 sequence reads: CASSRQGATLPYEQYF. The CDR3 bases are TGTGCCAGCAGCAGACAGGGAGCAACGCTTCCCTACGAGCAGTACTTC.

The chain has TRBV4-2 and TRBJ1-3, with TRBD1 matching 7 bases. Germline V gives CDR1 LGHNA, CDR2 YNFKEQ. The CDR3 runs to 16 residues. V shed 4 bases, J shed 0 bases, and the junction held 6 bases outside the gene matches. The CDR3 coding sequence is TGTGCCAGCAGCCTCGAACAGGGGAGCTCTGGAAACACCATATATTTT. Translating gives CASSLEQGSSGNTIYF.

This clone was seen more than once but under ten times. The genes are TRBV24-1 and TRBJ1-2; TRBD1 agrees at 9 bases. The ends lost 4 bases at V and 7 bases at J; junction bases unmatched: 9. The CDR3 spans 15 residues. Germline CDR1 reads KGHDR; CDR2 reads SFDVKD. CDR3 sequence (DNA): TGTGCCACCAGTGACGGGGACAGGGATAACCGTGGCTACACCTTC. This sequence encodes CATSDGDRDNRGYTF.

This chain joins TRBV28 and TRBJ1-5, with no clear D. This CDR3 region has 14 residues. Trimming removed 9 bases from V and 0 bases from J, with 12 bases in between. Germline V lookup: CDR1 MDHEN, CDR2 SYDVKM. CDR3 protein: CASNVPLSNQPQHF. CDR3 bases: TGTGCCAGTAACGTTCCCCTTAGCAATCAGCCCCAGCATTTT.

The chain couples TRBV9 to TRBJ1-5; possibly TRBD1 for D (6 bases). CDR1 SGDLS and CDR2 YYNGEE come from the germline V gene. The CDR3 spans 16 residues. The V gene lost 3 bases and the J gene lost 2 bases, with 15 bases spanning the gap. The chain's CDR3 is CASSEPDPGGNQPQHF. The CDR3 DNA follows: TGTGCCAGCAGCGAGCCAGACCCAGGGGGCAATCAGCCCCAGCATTTT.

The chain is built from TRBV30 and TRBJ2-3, with a tentative D call TRBD2 (7 bases). V lost 8 bases to trimming and J lost 5 bases, with 20 bases between them. Looked up from germline, CDR1 is GTSNPN and CDR2 is SVGIG (reference sequence). The CDR3 runs 14 residues. This chain's CDR3 is CAMDGGAKGDTQYF. CDR3 bases: TGTGCCATGGATGGGGGGGCGAAGGGAGATACGCAGTATTTT.

CDR3 loop: CASSSPDGSYEQYF. In DNA, the CDR3 is TGCGCCAGCAGCTCCCCGGACGGCTCCTACGAGCAGTACTTC. The rearrangement joins TRBV5-1 to TRBJ2-7; no firm D call. The V gene lost 3 bases and the J gene lost 0 bases, with 10 bases spanning the gap. This CDR3 spans 14 amino acids. CDR1 is SGHRS and CDR2 is YFSETQ in the germline V gene.

The chain links TRBV5-4 to TRBJ1-2; the D gene is possibly TRBD1 (6 bases). CDR1 and CDR2 (germline): SGHNT, YYREEE (reference sequence). Deletions cut 3 bases from V and 7 bases from J, with 10 bases between. The CDR3 totals 12 residues. CDR3 in amino acids: CASSSQGPGYTF. CDR3 DNA sequence: TGTGCCAGCAGCTCACAGGGCCCTGGCTACACCTTC.

The chain combines TRBV9 with TRBJ2-7, with TRBD2 as a possible D gene (6 bases). V was trimmed by 5 bases and J by 5 bases, leaving 23 bases between them. The germline gives CDR1 SGDLS, CDR2 YYNGEE. The CDR3 consists of 16 residues. This chain's CDR3 is CASSGYGYGGPDEQYF. CDR3 coding DNA: TGTGCCAGCAGTGGATACGGGTACGGGGGTCCCGACGAGCAGTACTTC.

The CDR3 DNA reads as TGTGCCAGCAAAATAGCATGGGAAGCCCTCTATGGCTACACCTTC. It is translated as CASKIAWEALYGYTF. The rearrangement links TRBV6-5 to TRBJ1-2; D not certain. CDR3 size: 15 residues. Germline CDR1 reads MNHEY; CDR2 reads SVGAGI. V shed 7 bases and J shed 4 bases, with 19 bases lying between them.

The chain combines TRBV27 with TRBJ1-2; D gene ambiguous. This CDR3 contains 12 residues. Trimming removed 4 bases at V and 7 bases at J, with 10 bases between. Germline CDR1 and CDR2: MNHEY and SMNVEV (reference sequence). CDR3 protein: CASSSTLSGYTF. CDR3 DNA: TGTGCCAGCAGTTCGACCCTCAGTGGCTACACCTTC.

The chain employs TRBV4-1 and TRBJ2-7; D is perhaps TRBD1 or TRBD2 (7 bases each). This CDR3 region has 13 residues. The ends were cut back, 5 bases at V and 6 bases at J, with 14 bases in the middle. Germline loops: CDR1 MGHRA, CDR2 YSYEKL. CDR3 region: CASSGGDSIEQYF. The CDR3 coding sequence is TGCGCCAGCAGCGGGGGGGACAGTATCGAGCAGTACTTC.

The J gene is TRBJ2-2, the V gene TRBV19; no definite D call. Germline CDR1 and CDR2: LNHDA and SQIVND (reference sequence). This CDR3 contains 17 residues. V lost 6 bases, J lost 0 bases, and 17 bases lay in between. The CDR3 is CASSPSRRPANTGELFF. As DNA, the CDR3 is TGTGCCAGTAGCCCATCTCGCAGACCCGCGAACACCGGGGAGCTGTTTTTT. The full variable domain, completed using reference TRBV19 and TRBJ2-2, is DGGITQSPKYLFRKEGQNVTLSCEQNLNHDAMYWYRQDPGQGLRLIYYSQIVNDFQKGDIAEGYSVSREKKESFPLTVTSAQKNPTAFYLCASSPSRRPANTGELFFGEGSRLTVL.

The chain couples TRBV7-9 to TRBJ2-5; D is ambiguous. Deletions cut 6 bases from V and 2 bases from J, with 10 bases between. The CDR3 length is 13 residues. Looked up from germline, CDR1 is SEHNR and CDR2 is FQNEAQ (reference sequence). CDR3 nucleotides: TGTGCCAGCAGATTAACCCCACAAGAGACCCAGTACTTC. Residues: CASRLTPQETQYF.

This clone has just one count. Written as DNA, the CDR3 is TGCGCCAGCAGCCAAGAACCAGGGATAACTTATGGCTACACCTTC. Its translation: CASSQEPGITYGYTF. The chain carries TRBV4-1 and TRBJ1-2; TRBD1 might be the D (5 bases). In germline, CDR1 is MGHRA, CDR2 YSYEKL. CDR3 length: 15 residues. The V and J ends lost 0 bases and 5 bases respectively, with 13 bases between them.